This TCR beta chain was profiled in a study of neoadjuvant anti-PD-1 for oral cavity cancer. The assay was immunoSEQ multiplex PCR, and TCRdb's table has in-frame clones only and misses some. The sample has roughly 14,000 clones; about 73% are singletons. The CDR3 totals 13 residues. Per germline, CDR1 MDHEN and CDR2 SYDVKM. The V end lost 6 bases, the J end lost 5 bases, and 11 bases lay between the germline ends. The rearrangement uses TRBV28 and TRBJ1-5; D is uncertain. This receptor was taken from a person between 40 and 79 years old with oral cavity squamous cell carcinoma. The material sequenced was PBMCs, taken before nivolumab (anti-PD-1) treatment. Written as DNA, the CDR3 is TGTGCCAGCAGCCGGATGACGTATCAGCCCCAGCATTTT. This encodes CASSRMTYQPQHF.